This TCR beta chain appears in the sequencing data of a study of identical twins. The CDR3 is made up of 11 amino acids. J was trimmed by 7 bases and V by 7 bases; bases with no gene match: 6. Germline V gene sequence: CDR1 SQVTM, CDR2 ANQGSEA. This clonotype showed up many times. Its antigen remains unidentified. Using its own MiXCR run on the 5' RACE reads, TCRdb lists one record per CDR3 protein. Here the sample spans about 690,000 distinct CDR3 sequences, roughly 6% being singletons. Study-wide results and caveats: Insertion counts were lower in abundant cord blood beta clonotypes, a trend that memory repertoires did not show.

This TCR was sampled from a man younger than 35 in good health. Input material: naive T cells sorted from blood. The genes are TRBV29-1 and TRBJ1-1; TRBD1 matches 7 bases. The CDR3 region has the DNA TGCAGCGCCGAAGGGGGCCTTGAAGCTTTCTTT. This sequence encodes CSAEGGLEAFF.